The 18 T cell receptor beta chains in this list originate from one sample, sequenced in a study of CD8 T cells in Susac syndrome. The authors reverse transcribed about 0.45 to 1 ug RNA with random hexamers. TCRdb re-derived calls from the immunoSEQ multiplex PCR reads in MiXCR, one entry per CDR3 protein. The data contain 330,000 or so distinct CDR3 sequences, roughly 85% of them singletons. The material sequenced was CD8+ T cells from PBMCs. These receptor sequences come from a human donor with multiple sclerosis.

J is TRBJ2-1 and V is TRBV20-1, with D perhaps TRBD2 (5 bases). This CDR3 region has 14 residues. The ends were cut back, 3 bases at V and 0 bases at J, with 9 bases in the middle. Germline V lookup: CDR1 DFQATT, CDR2 SNEGSKA (reference sequence). CDR3 DNA sequence: TGCAGTGCTAGGGACTTGAGCTCCTACAATGAGCAGTTCTTC. It codes for CSARDLSSYNEQFF.

This clonotype was seen more than once but under ten times. The chain has TRBV19 and TRBJ1-2; D gene unclear. The CDR3 spans 14 residues. Trimming removed 4 bases at V and 4 bases at J, with 13 bases between. CDR1 is LNHDA and CDR2 is SQIVND in the germline V gene (reference sequence). Here the CDR3 DNA reads TGTGCCAGTAGTACCTCCCCCGAACGCTATGGCTACACCTTC. Its translation is CASSTSPERYGYTF.

With respect to this clonotype: Because the CDR3's place on the DNA is in doubt, the DNA is left out and the CDR3 is given as listed by TCRdb. J is TRBJ2-7 and V is TRBV6-2 or TRBV6-3. The length of the CDR3 is 15 amino acids, counting both ends. In germline, CDR1 is MNHEY, CDR2 SVGEGT. CDR3 region: CASSSSGSKALEQYF.

This chain joins TRBV6-5 and TRBJ1-1; D is perhaps TRBD1 (6 bases). This CDR3 is 15 amino acids long. V was pared by 0 bases and J by 4 bases, with 12 bases between. The germline CDR1 and CDR2 sequences are MNHEY and SVGAGI. The CDR3 protein is CASSYSIGGGTEAFF. The CDR3 DNA reads TGTGCCAGCAGTTACTCGATAGGAGGGGGCACTGAAGCTTTCTTT.

The chain combines TRBV28 with TRBJ2-7; D perhaps matches TRBD1 (6 bases). V shed 5 bases and J shed 6 bases, with 14 bases lying between them. CDR1 and CDR2 (germline): MDHEN, SYDVKM. CDR3 size: 13 residues. CDR3: CASSRNQGTEQYF. DNA of the CDR3: TGTGCCAGCAGTCGAAACCAGGGGACCGAGCAGTACTTC.

V and J are TRBV5-1 and TRBJ2-5; D might be TRBD2 (5 bases). CDR1 and CDR2 (germline): SGHRS, YFSETQ. V was clipped by 0 bases and J by 5 bases, with 20 bases between them. The CDR3 has 17 residues. CDR3 sequence: CASSLEERRVGGETQYF. The CDR3 DNA reads as TGCGCCAGCAGCTTGGAAGAGCGGCGGGTCGGCGGCGAGACCCAGTACTTC.

The count of this clonotype is one. This chain joins TRBV4-3 and TRBJ2-4; D might be TRBD1 (6 bases). The germline V and J ends were trimmed by 4 bases and 0 bases, with 16 bases remaining between them. Germline CDR1 reads LGHNA; CDR2 reads YSLEER. The CDR3 has 17 amino acids. CDR3 coding DNA: TGCGCCAGCAGCCCGGATAGGACAGCCCTAGCCAAAAACATTCAGTACTTC. Encoded protein: CASSPDRTALAKNIQYF.

The genes are TRBV7-2 and TRBJ2-7; 10 bases agree with TRBD1. J was trimmed by 5 bases and V by 4 bases; bases with no gene match: 8. Germline V gene lookup returns CDR1 SGHTA and CDR2 FQGNSA. This CDR3 comprises 15 residues. The CDR3 sequence: CASSSAGTGVHEQYF. DNA for the CDR3: TGTGCCAGCAGCTCCGCCGGGACAGGGGTCCACGAGCAGTACTTC.

The J gene is TRBJ2-7, the V gene TRBV6-5, with D possibly being TRBD1 (6 bases). Germline V gene data show CDR1 as MNHEY and CDR2 as SVGAGI. Trimming took 2 bases from V and 3 from J, leaving 14 bases between them. The CDR3 runs to 15 residues. The CDR3 is CASSYTGIRHYEQYF. The CDR3 nucleotides read TGTGCCAGCAGTTACACAGGGATACGGCACTACGAGCAGTACTTC.

This clonotype has only one observation. The chain uses TRBV7-8 and TRBJ1-4, with TRBD1 as a possible D gene (6 bases). Germline CDR1 and CDR2: SGHVS and FQNEAQ. Between the trimmed V and J ends, which lost 2 bases and 8 bases, there was a span of 12 bases. This CDR3 is built from 14 residues. The DNA of the CDR3 is TGTGCCAGCAGCTTATATCCGGGACACGAAAAACTGTTTTTT. Protein sequence: CASSLYPGHEKLFF.

This chain uses TRBV5-4 with TRBJ1-3; TRBD1 might be the D (5 bases). The V gene's germline CDR1 is SGHNT and CDR2 YYREEE (reference sequence). V gave up 3 bases and J gave up 0 bases, with 16 bases separating them. This CDR3 has 17 amino acids. The CDR3, as DNA: TGTGCCAGCAGCTCCCTGGACCAGGGCCTCTCTGGAAACACCATATATTTT. Translating gives CASSSLDQGLSGNTIYF.

This clonotype was recorded a few times. The chain recombines TRBV6-2 or TRBV6-3 with TRBJ2-2; D gene unclear. CDR1 MNHEY and CDR2 SVGEGT come from the germline V gene. This CDR3 has 15 residues. The V and J ends lost 0 bases and 4 bases respectively, with 9 bases between them. As DNA, the CDR3 is TGTGCCAGCAGTTACTCGCCAGATCTCACCGGGGAGCTGTTTTTT. Translated, it gives CASSYSPDLTGELFF.

This rearrangement joins TRBV2 to TRBJ2-7, with 11 nucleotides matching TRBD2. V was pared by 3 bases and J by 4 bases, with 11 bases of the junction left unmatched. The length of the CDR3 is 17 residues. Germline V gene sequence: CDR1 SNHLY, CDR2 FYNNEI. CDR3 region: CASSDSEGTSGTYEQYF. The CDR3, as DNA: TGTGCCAGCAGTGATTCCGAGGGGACTAGCGGAACGTACGAGCAGTACTTC. Together with reference TRBV2 and TRBJ2-7, the CDR3 gives the full variable domain: EPEVTQTPSHQVTQMGQEVILRCVPISNHLYFYWYRQILGQKVEFLVSFYNNEISEKSEIFDDQFSVERPDGSNFTLKIRSTKLEDSAMYFCASSDSEGTSGTYEQYFGPGTRLTVT.

V usage is TRBV7-9 and J usage is TRBJ1-5, with 10 bases that match TRBD1. Germline V CDR1 and CDR2: SEHNR, FQNEAQ (reference sequence). The V gene end was trimmed by 5 bases and the J gene end by 3 bases; junction bases not matched to a gene: 13. The CDR3 has 18 amino acids. CDR3 bases: TGTGCCAGCAGCCCTATCGTCCCGGGACAGGGGATCAATCAGCCCCAGCATTTT. It encodes CASSPIVPGQGINQPQHF.

V gene TRBV7-3 combines with J gene TRBJ1-2, with a possible D match to TRBD1 (5 bases). This CDR3 spans 15 amino acids. Per germline, CDR1 SGHTA and CDR2 FQGTGA. V lost 4 bases to trimming and J lost 1 base, with 13 bases between them. The CDR3 DNA is TGTGCCAGCAGCTCGCCGGGACGAATTAACTATGGCTACACCTTC. Amino acids: CASSSPGRINYGYTF.

The chain carries TRBV5-6 and TRBJ2-2; TRBD2 is a possible D gene (6 bases). The V and J ends lost 4 bases and 6 bases respectively, with 13 bases between them. The CDR3 is 14 residues long. Germline lookup yields CDR1 SGHDT and CDR2 YYEEEE. The CDR3 DNA is TGTGCCAGCAGCCCAGGGAGCGGGCCCGGGGAGCTGTTTTTT. Protein: CASSPGSGPGELFF.

The chain is built from TRBV7-8 and TRBJ1-4; unclear D gene. The CDR3 spans 15 residues. Per germline, CDR1 SGHVS and CDR2 FQNEAQ. Trimming removed 5 bases from V and 4 bases from J, with 14 bases in between. The CDR3 region has the DNA TGTGCCAGCAGCCCCGCCCGCAGTTTTAATGAAAAACTGTTTTTT. Translation gives CASSPARSFNEKLFF.

The count of this clonotype is one. The V call is TRBV7-9, the J call TRBJ1-5; TRBD1 agrees at 7 bases. This CDR3 contains 17 residues. The J segment lost 4 bases and the V segment lost 4 bases, leaving 13 bases of the junction unmatched. Germline V lookup: CDR1 SEHNR, CDR2 FQNEAQ (reference sequence). The CDR3: CASSSTLLQGYNQPQHF. CDR3 bases: TGTGCCAGCAGCTCAACCCTATTACAGGGGTATAATCAGCCCCAGCATTTT.